This is a list of T cell receptor beta chains from one sample in a study of graft-versus-host responses after intestinal transplantation. The antigens these receptors bind are not known. Produced via immunoSEQ multiplex PCR; TCRdb's table is partial and in-frame only. The repertoire consists of under 150,000 clones, with about 92% occurring once and the leading ten covering over 0.15%. The specimen comprised unstimulated CD4+ T cells sorted from spleen or lymph node cells, sampled before intestinal transplant. The receptor source for this set is a human donor who received an intestinal transplant. The CDR3 runs from the conserved cysteine through the conserved F or W. The D gene is left open where the match is weak. The size field is filled for only some rows; it gives once, few, many or a size class.

abundance: -
d_gene: TRBD2
j_gene: TRBJ2-1
v_gene: TRBV2
CDR3aa: CASTPWRGDAGGEQFF
CDR3nt: TGTGCCAGCACCCCCTGGCGGGGGGATGCCGGAGGTGAGCAGTTCTTC

abundance: -
d_gene: -
j_gene: TRBJ2-7
v_gene: TRBV2
CDR3aa: CASSQQGYEQYF
CDR3nt: TGTGCCAGCAGCCAACAGGGATACGAGCAGTACTTC

abundance: -
d_gene: -
j_gene: TRBJ1-6
v_gene: TRBV4-2
CDR3aa: CASSQDWNSRYNSPLHF
CDR3nt: TGTGCCAGCAGCCAAGATTGGAACAGCCGCTATAATTCACCCCTCCACTTT

abundance: -
d_gene: TRBD1
j_gene: TRBJ1-3
v_gene: TRBV30
CDR3aa: CAWTTGGSGNTIYF
CDR3nt: TGTGCCTGGACTACAGGGGGCTCTGGAAACACCATATATTTT

abundance: -
d_gene: -
j_gene: TRBJ1-1
v_gene: TRBV19
CDR3aa: CASRTGTAMNTEAFF
CDR3nt: TGTGCCAGTAGGACCGGGACGGCAATGAACACTGAAGCTTTCTTT

abundance: -
d_gene: TRBD1
j_gene: TRBJ1-2
v_gene: TRBV4-2
CDR3aa: CASSRLQGNYGYTF
CDR3nt: TGTGCCAGCAGCCGATTACAGGGGAACTATGGCTACACCTTC

abundance: -
d_gene: -
j_gene: TRBJ1-2
v_gene: TRBV19
CDR3aa: CASIGTAEGLGYTF
CDR3nt: TGTGCCAGTATAGGTACGGCCGAGGGTCTTGGCTACACCTTC

abundance: -
d_gene: TRBD1
j_gene: TRBJ2-7
v_gene: TRBV29-1
CDR3aa: CSAGQDLREQYF
CDR3nt: TGCAGCGCGGGACAGGACCTACGGGAGCAGTACTTC

abundance: -
d_gene: -
j_gene: TRBJ1-3
v_gene: TRBV6-1
CDR3aa: CASLRETTGNTIYF
CDR3nt: TGTGCCAGTCTCCGGGAAACTACTGGAAACACCATATATTTT

abundance: -
d_gene: TRBD1
j_gene: TRBJ1-1
v_gene: TRBV5-1
CDR3aa: CASSPLGTANTEAFF
CDR3nt: TGCGCCAGCAGCCCGCTCGGGACAGCGAACACTGAAGCTTTCTTT

abundance: -
d_gene: TRBD2
j_gene: TRBJ2-3
v_gene: TRBV2
CDR3aa: CASKSGGTDTQYF
CDR3nt: TGTGCCAGCAAAAGCGGGGGTACAGATACGCAGTATTTT

abundance: -
d_gene: -
j_gene: TRBJ1-5
v_gene: TRBV2
CDR3aa: CASSISVLSNQPQHF
CDR3nt: TGTGCCAGCAGCATCTCAGTCCTTAGCAATCAGCCCCAGCATTTT

abundance: -
d_gene: -
j_gene: TRBJ1-5
v_gene: TRBV2
CDR3aa: CASSEGGQPQHF
CDR3nt: TGTGCCAGCAGTGAAGGTGGTCAGCCCCAGCATTTT

abundance: once
d_gene: -
j_gene: TRBJ1-5
v_gene: TRBV11-1
CDR3aa: CASSPGVDQPQHF
CDR3nt: TGTGCCAGCAGCCCAGGGGTTGATCAGCCCCAGCATTTT

abundance: -
d_gene: -
j_gene: TRBJ2-3
v_gene: TRBV27
CDR3aa: CASSLWGRVSTDTQYF
CDR3nt: TGTGCCAGCAGTTTATGGGGACGGGTTAGCACAGATACGCAGTATTTT

abundance: -
d_gene: TRBD2
j_gene: TRBJ2-5
v_gene: TRBV6-1
CDR3aa: CASSVGTSGVETQYF
CDR3nt: TGTGCCAGCAGTGTCGGGACTAGCGGGGTAGAGACCCAGTACTTC

abundance: -
d_gene: -
j_gene: TRBJ1-5
v_gene: TRBV27
CDR3aa: CASSLSFFQPQHF
CDR3nt: TGTGCCAGCAGTTTATCCTTCTTTCAGCCCCAGCATTTT

abundance: -
d_gene: -
j_gene: TRBJ2-3
v_gene: TRBV2
CDR3aa: CASSHDIRTDTQYF
CDR3nt: TGTGCCAGCAGTCATGACATCCGCACAGATACGCAGTATTTT

abundance: -
d_gene: -
j_gene: TRBJ1-4
v_gene: TRBV4-1
CDR3aa: CASSRNRARKEKLFF
CDR3nt: TGCGCCAGCAGCCGCAACAGGGCTCGAAAGGAAAAACTGTTTTTT

abundance: -
d_gene: -
j_gene: TRBJ2-2
v_gene: TRBV27
CDR3aa: CASSLSWQGELFF
CDR3nt: TGTGCCAGCAGTTTATCGTGGCAGGGGGAGCTGTTTTTT

abundance: -
d_gene: -
j_gene: TRBJ1-1
v_gene: TRBV5-5
CDR3aa: CASSLGSAAGTEAFF
CDR3nt: TGTGCCAGCAGCTTAGGTTCGGCCGCAGGGACTGAAGCTTTCTTT

abundance: -
d_gene: -
j_gene: TRBJ2-7
v_gene: TRBV7-2
CDR3aa: CASSLSGGSYEQYF
CDR3nt: TGTGCCAGCAGCTTAAGTGGGGGGTCCTACGAGCAGTACTTC

abundance: -
d_gene: -
j_gene: TRBJ2-3
v_gene: TRBV30
CDR3aa: CAYKRSATRGSTQYF
CDR3nt: TGTGCCTATAAGAGAAGCGCTACTCGGGGTTCGACGCAGTATTTT

abundance: once
d_gene: -
j_gene: TRBJ2-2
v_gene: TRBV9
CDR3aa: CASSNSGWVGELFF
CDR3nt: TGTGCCAGCAGCAATAGCGGTTGGGTCGGGGAGCTGTTTTTT

abundance: -
d_gene: -
j_gene: TRBJ2-3
v_gene: TRBV11-2
CDR3aa: CASSLDPGDTQYF
CDR3nt: TGTGCCAGCAGCTTAGACCCGGGGGATACGCAGTATTTT

abundance: -
d_gene: -
j_gene: TRBJ1-6
v_gene: TRBV2
CDR3aa: CASIEQTPPLHF
CDR3nt: TGTGCCAGCATTGAACAGACCCCACCCCTCCACTTT

abundance: -
d_gene: TRBD1
j_gene: TRBJ1-2
v_gene: TRBV15
CDR3aa: CATSRDGTGPLGYTF
CDR3nt: TGTGCCACCAGCAGAGACGGGACAGGACCTCTTGGCTACACCTTC